These T cell receptor beta chains were read from a single sample in a study of cytomegalovirus exposure and HLA in healthy donors. Sequenced by immunoSEQ multiplex PCR; TCRdb stores in-frame clones only, minus some. Of about 140,000 clones in the sample, over 70% were seen once. The sequenced sample consisted of PBMCs. The receptors were sampled from a man aged 35 to 55 in good health and CMV-seropositive. The CDR3 runs from the conserved cysteine through the conserved F or W. The D gene is left open where the match is weak. Rows may omit the clone size; those that give it use once, few, many or a size class.

J,size,V,D,CDR3,DNA
TRBJ2-2,.,TRBV4-3,.,CASSQKRGTGTNTGELFF,TGCGCCAGCAGCCAAAAGAGGGGGACGGGTACGAACACCGGGGAGCTGTTTTTT
TRBJ2-2,few,TRBV27,TRBD1,CASKDRGFSTGELFF,TGTGCCAGCAAGGACAGGGGATTTTCCACCGGGGAGCTGTTTTTT
TRBJ2-7,.,TRBV6-1,TRBD1,CASRETGTGVYEQYF,TGTGCCAGCAGAGAAACCGGGACAGGGGTCTACGAGCAGTACTTC
TRBJ1-2,.,TRBV27,TRBD1,CASSTRTGGYGYGYTF,TGTGCCAGCAGTACCCGGACAGGGGGATATGGCTATGGCTACACCTTC
TRBJ1-2,.,TRBV6-6,TRBD1,CASIDRGQVNYGYTF,TGTGCCAGCATCGATAGGGGACAGGTTAACTATGGCTACACCTTC
TRBJ1-5,.,TRBV15,TRBD1,CATSRGRQGSQPQHF,TGTGCCACCAGCAGAGGCCGACAGGGGAGCCAGCCCCAGCATTTT
TRBJ1-5,.,TRBV7-8,.,CASSSSGGVNQPQHF,TGTGCCAGCAGCTCTTCAGGAGGGGTCAATCAGCCCCAGCATTTT
TRBJ2-7,.,TRBV5-1,TRBD1,CASFKGQETYEQYF,TGCGCCAGTTTCAAGGGACAGGAGACCTACGAGCAGTACTTC
TRBJ1-4,.,TRBV30,.,CAWSVEHNEKLFF,TGTGCCTGGAGTGTAGAACATAATGAAAAACTGTTTTTT
TRBJ2-1,.,TRBV6-6,TRBD1,CASTRGRTGNANEQFF,TGTGCCAGCACTCGAGGTCGGACAGGTAACGCCAATGAGCAGTTCTTC
TRBJ2-3,.,TRBV18,TRBD2,CASSPLPGTSGGQGDTQYF,TGTGCCAGCTCGCCACTTCCCGGGACTAGCGGGGGCCAGGGGGATACGCAGTATTTT
TRBJ2-7,.,TRBV10-3,.,CAISAAGIQNTPEQYF,TGTGCCATCAGTGCCGCGGGGATTCAAAACACCCCCGAGCAGTACTTC
TRBJ1-1,.,TRBV5-6,.,CASSFSGRQEAFF,TGTGCCAGCAGCTTTTCGGGTCGGCAAGAAGCTTTCTTT
TRBJ1-1,.,TRBV30,.,CAWSVGNRKNTEAFF,TGTGCCTGGAGTGTGGGGAACAGGAAAAACACTGAAGCTTTCTTT
TRBJ2-5,few,TRBV6-1,TRBD2,CASSDVGSTSGVPVTQYF,TGTGCCAGCAGTGACGTTGGTTCAACTAGCGGGGTGCCGGTGACCCAGTACTTC
TRBJ1-6,.,TRBV6-1,.,CASSDGRHMNNSPLHF,TGTGCCAGCAGTGACGGGAGACACATGAATAATTCACCCCTCCACTTT
TRBJ1-2,.,TRBV7-2,.,CASSSRQSANYGYTF,TGTGCCAGCAGCTCACGACAGAGCGCTAACTATGGCTACACCTTC
TRBJ2-1,.,TRBV2,.,CASSPPAAHNEQFF,TGTGCCAGCAGCCCACCGGCGGCACACAATGAGCAGTTCTTC
TRBJ2-2,.,TRBV12-5,TRBD1,CASGRQGPRTGELFF,TGTGCTAGTGGTCGACAGGGGCCTAGGACCGGGGAGCTGTTTTTT
TRBJ2-3,once,TRBV7-2,.,CASSLVVSTDTQYF,TGTGCCAGCAGCTTAGTAGTTAGCACAGATACGCAGTATTTT
TRBJ2-1,.,TRBV13,TRBD2,CASSFRLAGDNEQFF,TGTGCCAGCAGCTTCCGACTAGCGGGGGACAATGAGCAGTTCTTC
TRBJ2-7,.,TRBV15,.,CATSREAGQAYEQYF,TGTGCCACCAGCAGAGAGGCAGGCCAAGCCTACGAGCAGTACTTC
TRBJ2-1,.,TRBV14,.,CASSQPGQGLPYNEQFF,TGTGCCAGCAGCCAACCCGGACAGGGACTACCTTACAATGAGCAGTTCTTC
TRBJ2-3,.,TRBV14,.,CASSQDVAIPPDTQYF,TGTGCCAGCAGCCAAGATGTCGCGATCCCCCCAGATACGCAGTATTTT
TRBJ2-7,.,TRBV18,TRBD1,CASSPISWDRVYLYEQYF,TGTGCCAGCTCACCGATATCCTGGGACAGGGTATACCTCTACGAGCAGTACTTC
TRBJ1-1,few,TRBV5-1,TRBD1,CASSSETGHEAFF,TGCGCCAGCAGCTCAGAGACAGGGCACGAAGCTTTCTTT
TRBJ1-6,once,TRBV7-9,TRBD1,CASSSGMGQLNSPLHF,TGTGCCAGCAGCTCCGGTATGGGACAGCTGAATTCACCCCTCCACTTT
TRBJ2-7,.,TRBV5-1,.,CASSESQGRGEQYF,TGCGCCAGCAGCGAATCCCAGGGGCGTGGGGAGCAGTACTTC
TRBJ2-4,.,TRBV6-1,.,CASREIPGHHTHLAKNIQYF,TGTGCCAGCAGAGAAATACCGGGACACCATACCCACTTAGCCAAAAACATTCAGTACTTC
TRBJ2-7,.,TRBV29-1,TRBD2,CSLNHQTSGGLSFGYEQYF,TGCAGCCTTAACCATCAAACTAGCGGGGGGCTCTCTTTTGGCTACGAGCAGTACTTC
TRBJ2-3,.,TRBV5-8,.,CASSLTVLKSFFTQYF,TGTGCCAGCAGCTTGACGGTCCTAAAGTCGTTTTTTACGCAGTATTTT
TRBJ1-6,.,TRBV28,TRBD1,CASSLGGTGYHSPLHF,TGTGCCAGCAGTTTAGGAGGGACAGGGTATCATTCACCCCTCCACTTT
TRBJ1-3,.,TRBV15,.,CATRAVNSGNTIYF,TGTGCAACTAGGGCGGTGAACTCTGGAAACACCATATATTTT
TRBJ2-3,.,TRBV7-2,.,CASSKGRGDTQYF,TGTGCCAGCAGTAAGGGAAGGGGGGATACGCAGTATTTT
TRBJ1-2,.,TRBV7-6,TRBD1,CASSPGTGANYGYTF,TGTGCCAGCAGCCCCGGGACAGGGGCGAACTATGGCTACACCTTC
TRBJ1-1,.,TRBV4-1,TRBD1,CASSQDGGQGGTEAFF,TGCGCCAGCAGCCAAGATGGGGGACAGGGGGGCACTGAAGCTTTCTTT
TRBJ1-2,.,TRBV11-2,TRBD1,CASSLGGQGQYDYGYTF,TGTGCCAGCAGCTTAGGAGGACAGGGACAATACGACTATGGCTACACCTTC
TRBJ2-5,.,TRBV4-1,.,CASSRTREETQYF,TGCGCCAGCAGCCGTACCCGCGAAGAGACCCAGTACTTC
TRBJ1-5,.,TRBV28,TRBD1,CASSYRRDSPSPDQPQHF,TGTGCCAGCAGTTATAGGCGGGACAGCCCCAGCCCCGATCAGCCCCAGCATTTT
TRBJ2-2,.,TRBV7-9,.,CASSLVTGNTGELFF,TGTGCCAGCAGCCTCGTGACAGGGAACACCGGGGAGCTGTTTTTT
TRBJ2-3,.,TRBV4-3,.,CASSQDSRADTQYF,TGCGCCAGCAGCCAAGATAGCAGGGCAGATACGCAGTATTTT
TRBJ1-3,.,TRBV2,.,CASNVGGSGNTIYF,TGTGCCAGCAATGTCGGGGGATCTGGAAACACCATATATTTT
TRBJ2-7,.,TRBV9,TRBD1,CASSAEDRGGHEQYF,TGTGCCAGCAGCGCAGAAGACAGGGGAGGCCACGAGCAGTACTTC
TRBJ2-7,.,TRBV28,TRBD2,CASSFLSGLAVHEQYF,TGTGCCAGCAGTTTCCTCTCTGGACTAGCGGTCCACGAGCAGTACTTC
TRBJ2-3,.,TRBV5-1,TRBD2,CASNYSPGLVTDTQYF,TGCGCCAGCAACTACAGTCCGGGACTAGTAACAGATACGCAGTATTTT
TRBJ2-3,.,TRBV6-6,.,CASSNRQSPSGTQYF,TGTGCCAGCAGCAATAGACAGTCACCTTCTGGCACGCAGTATTTT
TRBJ2-1,.,TRBV7-2,.,CASSMYGQLVDEQFF,TGTGCCAGCAGCATGTACGGACAATTAGTCGATGAGCAGTTCTTC
TRBJ1-1,.,TRBV7-8,.,CASSSGVNTEAFF,TGTGCCAGCAGCTCTGGAGTGAACACTGAAGCTTTCTTT